This T cell receptor beta chain emerged from a study of CD8 T cells in ankylosing spondylitis. The study, taken as a whole, reports: The study looked at matched synovial fluid samples from ankylosing spondylitis patients. Disease-linked clones were reported to be significantly enriched there. A CD8+ phenotype characterized the disease-linked clones, which were relatively rare in peripheral blood. What appeared characteristic of ankylosing spondylitis blood was a TCR beta motif of about eight highly homologous variants.

This clonotype was seen ten or more times. Its antigen is still unknown. Scientists made TCR beta libraries using quantitative 5'-RACE with molecular barcodes. MiXCR, run by TCRdb on the 5' RACE reads, gives a single entry per CDR3 protein. The sample has around 250,000 distinct CDR3 sequences, around 10% seen once; the top ten hold about 6.8%. Looked up from germline, CDR1 is SGHTA and CDR2 is FQGNSA. After removal of 2 bases from V and 4 bases from J, the junction contained 7 bases not matched to a gene. The CDR3 is 15 amino acids. The V and J genes are TRBV7-2 and TRBJ1-1, with 7 nucleotides matching TRBD1. The TCR originated in a male donor with ankylosing spondylitis or in good health (not recorded which). Sequenced sample: blood, either unsorted or a sorted T cell fraction (not recorded which). The DNA of the CDR3 is TGTGCCAGCAGCTTATCTTCAGGGGGTACCACTGAAGCTTTCTTT. This gives the protein CASSLSSGGTTEAFF.